This T cell receptor (beta chain) came from a study of blood T cell repertoires in COVID-19. Study-level background: Acute and convalescent COVID-19 samples came from the United States, Italy and Spain.

Study processing details: Amplification of reference gene primers provided the estimated nucleated cell counts. TCRdb's table, derived via immunoSEQ multiplex PCR, lists solely in-frame clones and lacks some. V and J calls and clone size follow that table, whereas D and trimming were derived from the DNA. The data hold roughly 120,000 clones, with 80% observed a single time. Specimen: peripheral blood. This TCR was sampled from a man aged 70 or older with acute or convalescent COVID-19.

Written as DNA, the CDR3 is TGTGCCTGGGCTAGGAGAAGAACGGATCTTTGCTCTGGAAACACCATATATTTT. Its translation: CAWARRRTDLCSGNTIYF. The rearrangement uses TRBV30 and TRBJ1-3; D uncertain. This CDR3 is built from 18 residues. V dropped 5 bases and J dropped 0 bases, with 23 bases sitting between them. Looked up from germline, CDR1 is GTSNPN and CDR2 is SVGIG (reference sequence).